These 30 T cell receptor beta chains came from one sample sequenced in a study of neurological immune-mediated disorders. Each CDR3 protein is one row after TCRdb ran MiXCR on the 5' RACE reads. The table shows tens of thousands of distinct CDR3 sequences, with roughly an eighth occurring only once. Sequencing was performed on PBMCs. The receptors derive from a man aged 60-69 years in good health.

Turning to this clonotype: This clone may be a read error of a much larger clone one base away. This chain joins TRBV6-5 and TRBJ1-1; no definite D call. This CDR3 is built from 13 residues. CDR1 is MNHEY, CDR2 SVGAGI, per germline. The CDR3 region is CVSSYKALTEAFF. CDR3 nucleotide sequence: TGTGTCAGCAGTTACAAGGCTCTCACTGAAGCTTTCTTT.

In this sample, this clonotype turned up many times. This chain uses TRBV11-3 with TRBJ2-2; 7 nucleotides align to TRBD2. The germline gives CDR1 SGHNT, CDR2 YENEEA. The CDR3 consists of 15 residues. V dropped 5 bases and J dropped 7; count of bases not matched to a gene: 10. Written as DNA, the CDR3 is TGTGCCAGCAGCCAGGGAGGGATTGCGGTCGGGGAGCTGTTTTTT. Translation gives CASSQGGIAVGELFF.

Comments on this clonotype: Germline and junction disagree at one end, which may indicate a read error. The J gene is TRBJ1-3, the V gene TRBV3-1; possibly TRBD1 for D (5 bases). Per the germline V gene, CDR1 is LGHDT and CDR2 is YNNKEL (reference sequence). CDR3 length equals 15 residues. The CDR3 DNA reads TGTGCCAACAGCCAAGATCGAAGGGGCCGAAACACCATATATTTT. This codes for CANSQDRRGRNTIYF.

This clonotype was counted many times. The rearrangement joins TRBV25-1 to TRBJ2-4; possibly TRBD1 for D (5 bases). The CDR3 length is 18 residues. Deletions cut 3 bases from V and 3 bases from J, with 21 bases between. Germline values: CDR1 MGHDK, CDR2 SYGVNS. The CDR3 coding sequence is TGTGCCAGCAGTGAGCGGCTCAAGGGTACTCAGGGCAAAAACATTCAGTACTTC. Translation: CASSERLKGTQGKNIQYF.

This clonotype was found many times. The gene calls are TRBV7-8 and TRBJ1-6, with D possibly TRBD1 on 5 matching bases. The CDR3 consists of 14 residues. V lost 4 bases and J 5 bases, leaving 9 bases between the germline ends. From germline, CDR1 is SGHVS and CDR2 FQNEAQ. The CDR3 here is CASSSGLNNSPLHF. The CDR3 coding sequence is TGTGCCAGCAGCTCGGGACTGAATAATTCACCCCTCCACTTT. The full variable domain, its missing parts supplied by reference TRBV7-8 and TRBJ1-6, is GAGVSQSPRYKVAKRGQDVALRCDPISGHVSLFWYQQALGQGPEFLTYFQNEAQLDKSGLPSDRFFAERPEGSVSTLKIQRTQQEDSAVYLCASSSGLNNSPLHFGNGTRLTVT.

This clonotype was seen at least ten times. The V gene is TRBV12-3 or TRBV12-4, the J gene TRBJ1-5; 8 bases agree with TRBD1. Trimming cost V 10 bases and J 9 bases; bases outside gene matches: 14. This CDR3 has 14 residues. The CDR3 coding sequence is TGTGCCATAGCTCATGGACAGGGATCTTGGCCCCAGCATTTT. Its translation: CAIAHGQGSWPQHF.

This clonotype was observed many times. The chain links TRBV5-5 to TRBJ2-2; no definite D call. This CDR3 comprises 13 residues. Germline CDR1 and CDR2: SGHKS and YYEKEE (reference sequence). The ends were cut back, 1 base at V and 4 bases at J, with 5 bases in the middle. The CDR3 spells CASSLWGTGELFF. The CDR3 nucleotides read TGTGCCAGCAGCTTGTGGGGCACCGGGGAGCTGTTTTTT.

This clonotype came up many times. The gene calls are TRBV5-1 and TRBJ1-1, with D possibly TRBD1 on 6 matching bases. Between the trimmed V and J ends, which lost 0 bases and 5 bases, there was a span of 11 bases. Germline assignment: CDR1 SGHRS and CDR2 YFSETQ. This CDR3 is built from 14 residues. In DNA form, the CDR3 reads TGCGCCAGCAGCTTGGTCGGACAGCCAACTGAAGCTTTCTTT. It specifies CASSLVGQPTEAFF.

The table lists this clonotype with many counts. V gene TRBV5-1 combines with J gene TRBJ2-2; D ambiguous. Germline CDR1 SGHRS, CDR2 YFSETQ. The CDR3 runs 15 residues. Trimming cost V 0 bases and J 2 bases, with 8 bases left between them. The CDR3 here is CASSLVPFNTGELFF. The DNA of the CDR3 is TGCGCCAGCAGCTTGGTTCCCTTTAACACCGGGGAGCTGTTTTTT.

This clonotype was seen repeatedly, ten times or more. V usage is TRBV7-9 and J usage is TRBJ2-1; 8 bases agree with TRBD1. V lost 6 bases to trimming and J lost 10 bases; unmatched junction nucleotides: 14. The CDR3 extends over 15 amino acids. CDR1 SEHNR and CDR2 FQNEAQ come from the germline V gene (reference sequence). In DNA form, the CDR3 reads TGTGCCAGCAGTTTTTCAGGGGGCTGGGGGAGCGAGCAGTTCTTC. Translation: CASSFSGGWGSEQFF.

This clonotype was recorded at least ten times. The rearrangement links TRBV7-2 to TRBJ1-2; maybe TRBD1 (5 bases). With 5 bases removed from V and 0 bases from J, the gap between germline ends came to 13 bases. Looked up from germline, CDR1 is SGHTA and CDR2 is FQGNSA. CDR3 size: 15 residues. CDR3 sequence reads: CASSPGTLANYGYTF. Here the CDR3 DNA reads TGTGCCAGCAGCCCCGGGACCTTAGCTAACTATGGCTACACCTTC.

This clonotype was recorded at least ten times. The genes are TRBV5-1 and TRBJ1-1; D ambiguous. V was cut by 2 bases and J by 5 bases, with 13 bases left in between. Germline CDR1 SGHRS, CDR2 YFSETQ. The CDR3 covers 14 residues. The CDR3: CASSFSGQATEAFF. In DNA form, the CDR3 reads TGCGCCAGCAGCTTTTCTGGCCAAGCGACTGAAGCTTTCTTT.

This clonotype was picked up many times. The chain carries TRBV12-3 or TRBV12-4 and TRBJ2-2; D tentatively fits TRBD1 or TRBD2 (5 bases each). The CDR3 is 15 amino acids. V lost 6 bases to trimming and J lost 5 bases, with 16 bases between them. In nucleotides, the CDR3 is TGTGCCAGCAGGCCTCCGGGGACGGCTACCGGGGAGCTGTTTTTT. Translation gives CASRPPGTATGELFF.

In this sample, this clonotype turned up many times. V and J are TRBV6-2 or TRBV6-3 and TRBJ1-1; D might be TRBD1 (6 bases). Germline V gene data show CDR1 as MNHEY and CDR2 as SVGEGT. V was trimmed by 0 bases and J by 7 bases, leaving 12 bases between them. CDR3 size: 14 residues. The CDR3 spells CASSYSRGGLEAFF. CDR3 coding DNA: TGTGCCAGCAGTTACTCGAGAGGGGGACTTGAAGCTTTCTTT.

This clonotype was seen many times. CDR3 in amino acids: CASSPSPAGGSGYTF. CDR3 coding DNA: TGTGCCAGCAGTCCCTCCCCCGCAGGGGGCAGTGGCTACACCTTC. The rearrangement links TRBV28 to TRBJ1-2; 8 nucleotides agree with TRBD1. Trimming took 5 bases from V and 7 from J; bases not matched to a gene: 12. Germline V gene sequence: CDR1 MDHEN, CDR2 SYDVKM. This CDR3 is built from 15 residues.

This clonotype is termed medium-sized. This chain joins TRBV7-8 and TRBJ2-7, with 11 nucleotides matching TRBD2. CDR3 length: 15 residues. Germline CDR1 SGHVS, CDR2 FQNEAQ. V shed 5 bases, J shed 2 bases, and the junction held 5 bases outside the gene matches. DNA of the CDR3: TGTGCCAGCAGCGGACTAGCGGGTCCAACCTACGAGCAGTACTTC. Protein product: CASSGLAGPTYEQYF.

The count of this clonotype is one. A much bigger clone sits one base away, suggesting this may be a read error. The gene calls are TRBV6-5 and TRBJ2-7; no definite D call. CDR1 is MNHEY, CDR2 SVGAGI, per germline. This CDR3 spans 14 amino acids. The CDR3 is CASSYTFNSYERYF. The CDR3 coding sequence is TGTGCCAGCAGTTACACCTTCAACTCCTACGAGCGGTACTTC.

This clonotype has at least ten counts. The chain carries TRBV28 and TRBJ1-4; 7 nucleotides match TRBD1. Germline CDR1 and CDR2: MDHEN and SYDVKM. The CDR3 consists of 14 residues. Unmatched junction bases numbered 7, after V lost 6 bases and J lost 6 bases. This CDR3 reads CASRTGDLDEKLFF. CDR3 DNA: TGTGCCAGCAGAACAGGGGATTTGGATGAAAAACTGTTTTTT.

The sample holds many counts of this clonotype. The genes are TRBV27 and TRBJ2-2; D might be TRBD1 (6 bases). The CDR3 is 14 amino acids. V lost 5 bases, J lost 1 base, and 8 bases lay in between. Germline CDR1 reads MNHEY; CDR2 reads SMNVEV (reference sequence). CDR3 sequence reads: CASSPGQNTGELFF. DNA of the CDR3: TGTGCCAGCAGTCCGGGACAGAACACCGGGGAGCTGTTTTTT.

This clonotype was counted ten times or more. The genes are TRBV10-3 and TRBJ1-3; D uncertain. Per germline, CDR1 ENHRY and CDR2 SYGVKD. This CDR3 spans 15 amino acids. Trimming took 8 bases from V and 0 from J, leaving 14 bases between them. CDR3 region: CAIGEPDFSGNTIYF. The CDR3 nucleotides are TGTGCCATCGGAGAACCGGACTTCTCTGGAAACACCATATATTTT.

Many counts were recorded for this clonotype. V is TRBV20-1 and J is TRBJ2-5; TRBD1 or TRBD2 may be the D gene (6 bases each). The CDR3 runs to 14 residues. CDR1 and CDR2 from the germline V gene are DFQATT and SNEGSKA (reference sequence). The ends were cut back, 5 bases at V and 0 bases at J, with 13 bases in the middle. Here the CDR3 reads CSAGGRDYQETQYF. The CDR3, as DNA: TGCAGTGCTGGGGGCCGGGACTACCAAGAGACCCAGTACTTC.

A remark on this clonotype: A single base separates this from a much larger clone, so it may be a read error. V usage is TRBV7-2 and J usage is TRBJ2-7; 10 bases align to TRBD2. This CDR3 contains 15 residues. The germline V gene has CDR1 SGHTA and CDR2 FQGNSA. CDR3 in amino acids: CANSASAGGALEQYF. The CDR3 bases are TGTGCCAACAGCGCCTCAGCGGGGGGGGCGCTCGAGCAGTACTTC.

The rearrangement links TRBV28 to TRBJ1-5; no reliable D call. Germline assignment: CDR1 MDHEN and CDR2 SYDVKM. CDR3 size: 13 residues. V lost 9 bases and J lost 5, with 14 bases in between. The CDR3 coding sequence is TGTGCCAGTTTTAGGACCGACTATCAGCCCCAGCATTTT. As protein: CASFRTDYQPQHF.

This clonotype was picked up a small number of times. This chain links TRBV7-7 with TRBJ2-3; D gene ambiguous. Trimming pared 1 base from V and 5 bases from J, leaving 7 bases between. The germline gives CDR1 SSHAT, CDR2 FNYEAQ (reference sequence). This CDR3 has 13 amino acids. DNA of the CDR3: TGTGCCAGCAGCTTAGGATTTGAAGATACGCAGTATTTT. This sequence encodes CASSLGFEDTQYF.

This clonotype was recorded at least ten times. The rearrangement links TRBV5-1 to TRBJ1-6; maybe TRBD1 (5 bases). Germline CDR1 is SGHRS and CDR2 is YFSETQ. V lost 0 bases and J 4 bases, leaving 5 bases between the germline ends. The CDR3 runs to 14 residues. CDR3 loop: CASSLGGYNSPLHF. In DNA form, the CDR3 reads TGCGCCAGCAGCTTGGGGGGGTATAATTCACCCCTCCACTTT.

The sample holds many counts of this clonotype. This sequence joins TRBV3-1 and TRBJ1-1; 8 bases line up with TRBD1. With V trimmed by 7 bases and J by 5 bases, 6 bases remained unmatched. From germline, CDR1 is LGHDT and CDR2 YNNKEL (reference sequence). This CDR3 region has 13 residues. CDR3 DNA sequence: TGTGCCAGCACTGGACAGGGATTGACTGAAGCTTTCTTT. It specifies CASTGQGLTEAFF.

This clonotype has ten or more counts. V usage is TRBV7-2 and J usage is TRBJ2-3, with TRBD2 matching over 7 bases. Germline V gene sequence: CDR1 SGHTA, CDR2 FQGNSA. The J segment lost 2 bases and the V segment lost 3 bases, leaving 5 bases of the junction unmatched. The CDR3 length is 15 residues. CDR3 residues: CASSFRRGTTDTQYF. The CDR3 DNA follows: TGTGCCAGCAGCTTTAGGCGGGGGACCACAGATACGCAGTATTTT.

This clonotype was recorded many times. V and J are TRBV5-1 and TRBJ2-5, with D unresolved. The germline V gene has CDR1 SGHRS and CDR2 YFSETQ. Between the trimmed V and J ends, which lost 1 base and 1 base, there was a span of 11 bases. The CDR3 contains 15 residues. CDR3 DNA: TGCGCCAGCAGCTTGATCTGGGCCTCCCAAGAGACCCAGTACTTC. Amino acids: CASSLIWASQETQYF.

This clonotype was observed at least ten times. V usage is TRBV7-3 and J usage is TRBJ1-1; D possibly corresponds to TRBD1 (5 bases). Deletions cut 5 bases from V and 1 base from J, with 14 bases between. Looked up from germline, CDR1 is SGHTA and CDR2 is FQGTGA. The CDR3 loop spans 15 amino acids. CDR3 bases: TGTGCCAGCAGCACCCAGGGTGGTGGGAACACTGAAGCTTTCTTT. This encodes CASSTQGGGNTEAFF.

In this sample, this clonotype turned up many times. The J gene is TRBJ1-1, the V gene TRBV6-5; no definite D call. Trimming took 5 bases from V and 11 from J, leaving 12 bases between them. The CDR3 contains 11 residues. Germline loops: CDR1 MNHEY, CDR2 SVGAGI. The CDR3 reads CASSQGPLAFF. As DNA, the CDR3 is TGTGCCAGCAGTCAAGGACCTCTGGCTTTCTTT.